This TCR beta chain appears in the sequencing data of a study of blood T cell repertoires in COVID-19. Trimming at V came to 1 base and at J to 9 bases, leaving 4 bases not matched to a gene. Germline V CDR1 and CDR2: SEHNR, FQNEAQ (reference sequence). The CDR3 covers 15 residues. This clone has only one observation. Repertoires were generated with immunoSEQ multiplex PCR, while TCRdb's copy carries only in-frame clones and drops some. The data hold about 200,000 clones, with about 87% observed a single time. The rearrangement links TRBV7-9 to TRBJ1-6, with 9 nucleotides matching TRBD1. Sequencing input: PBMCs or T cells enriched from blood (not recorded which). The receptor comes from a man aged 30 to 45 who had recovered from COVID-19. The DNA of the CDR3 is TGTGCCAGCAGCTTAGACAGGGGGCTTGGTTCACCCCTCCACTTT. Its translation: CASSLDRGLGSPLHF. Full variable domain (rest looked up from reference TRBV7-9 and TRBJ1-6): DTGVSQNPRHKITKRGQNVTFRCDPISEHNRLYWYRQTLGQGPEFLTYFQNEAQLEKSRLLSDRFSAERPKGSFSTLEIQRTEQGDSAMYLCASSLDRGLGSPLHFGNGTRLTVT.